This T cell receptor beta chain was retrieved from a study of cytomegalovirus exposure and HLA in healthy donors. The primer mix had 60 Vbeta and 13 Jbeta primers. Original analysis: In a later analysis, approximately 80 million unique TCR beta chains included roughly 11 million shared by two or more donors. Generated by immunoSEQ multiplex PCR, the TCRdb table keeps only in-frame clones and is missing some. The V and J calls and clone size are taken from that table; D and trimming were inferred from the DNA. The data contain approximately 32,000 clones, approximately 91% of them singletons. Points from the study as a whole: TRBV6-2, TRBV6-3 and some other V segments were excluded as indistinguishable. As was reported, the HLA-A and HLA-B alleles of most subjects were accurately predicted from TCR beta sequences.

Germline V lookup: CDR1 SQVTM, CDR2 ANQGSEA. V dropped 0 bases and J dropped 4; count of bases not matched to a gene: 7. The CDR3 has 15 residues. On this clone itself: Its matching antigen is unknown.

Sequencing was done on a sample of PBMCs. This TCR came from a woman aged 18-30 years in good health and CMV-seronegative. The chain carries TRBV29-1 and TRBJ1-1, with TRBD1 identical over 8 bases. In DNA, the CDR3 is TGCAGCGTTGAAGATCCGGACAGGGTTGCCACTGAAGCTTTCTTT. This encodes CSVEDPDRVATEAFF. The full variable domain, completed using reference TRBV29-1 and TRBJ1-1, is SAVISQKPSRDICQRGTSLTIQCQVDSQVTMMFWYRQQPGQSLTLIATANQGSEATYESGFVIDKFPISRPNLTFSTLTVSNMSPEDSSIYLCSVEDPDRVATEAFFGQGTRLTVV.